This TCR beta chain was documented in a study of blood T cell repertoires in COVID-19. Across the whole study: The United States, Italy and Spain were the sources of the acute and convalescent COVID-19 samples. PBMCs, B-cell-depleted T cells, or T cells were the source of the cDNA or gDNA that made up the material.

Authors' data handling: Estimated nucleated cell counts came from reference gene primer amplification. Using immunoSEQ multiplex PCR, the repertoire was profiled, and TCRdb retains in-frame clones only, with some absent. That table supplies the V and J calls and clone size; D and trimming were determined from the DNA. The sample consists of about 160,000 clones, roughly 93% of them appearing once. V shed 2 bases, J shed 4 bases, and the junction held 4 bases outside the gene matches. The CDR3 runs 14 residues. CDR1 and CDR2 (germline): GTSNPN, SVGIG (reference sequence). Sequencing was done on a sample of peripheral blood. This TCR derives from a woman in her 50s with acute or convalescent COVID-19. This rearrangement joins TRBV30 to TRBJ1-5, with TRBD1 matching over 8 bases. CDR3 in amino acids: CAWSTDRGNQPQHF. Written as DNA, the CDR3 is TGTGCCTGGAGTACCGACAGGGGAAATCAGCCCCAGCATTTT. Drawing the rest from reference TRBV30 and TRBJ1-5, the complete variable domain is SQTIHQWPATLVQPVGSPLSLECTVEGTSNPNLYWYRQAAGRGLQLLFYSVGIGQISSEVPQNLSASRPQDRQFILSSKKLLLSDSGFYLCAWSTDRGNQPQHFGDGTRLSIL.